Listed below are T cell receptor beta chains from one sample, sequenced in a study of blood T cell repertoires in COVID-19. Measured with immunoSEQ multiplex PCR; TCRdb has only the in-frame clones, and not every one. The table has 100,000 to 130,000 clones, about 89% seen once. Sequenced input: peripheral blood. These receptors came from a man aged 35 to 55 with active or convalescent COVID-19. Both conserved end residues are trimmed from each CDR3.

15,TRBV28,ASSFGTGRLANTEAF
13,TRBV9,ASSKTGADNQPQH
14,TRBV7-9,ASSFRAGGSKVEQY
15,TRBV5-1,ASSPRSVLDNDYEQY
13,TRBV5-4,ASSLGGSSYNEQF
14,TRBV11-2,ASSLLPPSQYNEQF
13,TRBV4-3,ASSQGISQADTQY
13,TRBV3-1/TRBV3-2,ASSPSISGNYEQY
13,TRBV9,ASSTSTGPNEKLF
12,TRBV15,ATSRGEGAWGYT
12,TRBV14,ASNRGTSSYEQY
13,TRBV7-3,ASSLFGTEVYEQY
15,TRBV7-8,ASSNGQVVEVDNEQF
17,TRBV28,ASRPTGAGVGRPNYGYT
13,TRBV7-6,ASSLRLTLEETQY
14,TRBV5-1,ASSLDQGGSYNEQF
13,TRBV18,ASSPSGQKGTEAF
13,TRBV6-5,ASINAGYSNQPQH
14,TRBV28,ASRQTPPNSGNTIY
12,TRBV9,ASTSSGLGGEQF
13,TRBV12-5,ASGLGEGFTGELF
14,TRBV5-1,ASSPGTALSGNTIY
13,TRBV11-2,ASSLLAGATDTQY
9,TRBV5-6,ASSKMDREN
14,TRBV19,ASGHGGRGSSYGYT
13,TRBV14,ASSRGRVGTDTQY
12,TRBV6-2/TRBV6-3,ASSSDRPFTEAF
12,TRBV6-5,ASTPTHGGYGYT
14,TRBV5-1,ASRAQGHFNTGELF
14,TRBV5-1,ASSLEGSAMNTEAF
12,TRBV28,ASSLNSRVQPQH
12,TRBV28,ASSRGQGSSPLH
12,TRBV28,ASSSWTVNYGYT
12,TRBV27,ASRRDRGPTEAF
13,TRBV28,ASRPTGFESQPQH
13,TRBV29-1,SVEDLWLPQETQY
14,TRBV7-9,ASSLARRDRDEKLF
13,TRBV28,ASSLGLAGGDEQF
14,TRBV5-1,ASSLAGGSYSSPLH
15,TRBV19,ASSILGDRGFDQPQH
13,TRBV18,ASSPDNSGANVLT
12,TRBV6-5,ASSYGAGPAEAF